These 19 T cell receptor beta chains were sequenced from one sample in a study of blood T cells in healthy people across ages. A sample-barcoded 5' primer and a J-beta primer mix were used in a second PCR of roughly 7 to 12 cycles. TCRdb reprocessed the 5' RACE reads with MiXCR, giving one entry per CDR3 protein. The sample gives over 600,000 distinct CDR3 sequences, 45% to 70% of which show up once; roughly 25% is in the top ten. Sequenced input: blood. These receptors all stem from a man aged 35 to 55 in good health.

This clonotype was seen a handful of times. The chain links TRBV6-5 to TRBJ1-6; no reliable D call. The CDR3 consists of 14 residues. Germline assignment: CDR1 MNHEY and CDR2 SVGAGI. The germline V and J ends were trimmed by 2 bases and 9 bases, with 11 bases remaining between them. CDR3 sequence reads: CASSYEGAVSPLHF. The CDR3 DNA is TGTGCCAGCAGTTACGAGGGTGCGGTTTCACCCCTCCACTTT.

The chain carries TRBV20-1 and TRBJ1-6; D ambiguous. In germline, CDR1 is DFQATT, CDR2 SNEGSKA (reference sequence). This CDR3 spans 14 amino acids. V was cut by 5 bases and J by 5 bases, with 13 bases left in between. CDR3 protein: CSAQSGSDNSPLHF. For the CDR3, the DNA is TGCAGTGCTCAGAGTGGGAGCGATAATTCACCCCTCCACTTT.

This rearrangement joins TRBV7-9 to TRBJ2-5; TRBD2 aligns across 11 bases. TRBJ2-7 explains the end of the DNA better; the J call may be wrong. The CDR3 totals 16 residues. The V gene's germline CDR1 is SEHNR and CDR2 FQNEAQ (reference sequence). The chain's CDR3 is CASSPVTSGSRNEQYF. The CDR3 DNA reads TGTGCCAGCAGCCCGGTTACTAGCGGGAGTAGGAACGAGCAGTACTTC.

The sample holds a few counts of this clonotype. The chain links TRBV28 to TRBJ2-1; 11 nucleotides line up with TRBD2. V was clipped by 1 base and J by 6 bases; unmatched bases: 11. Germline V CDR1 and CDR2: MDHEN, SYDVKM. This CDR3 spans 18 amino acids. CDR3 DNA sequence: TGTGCCAGCAGTTTATTGGGGACCCTACTAGCGGGGGTCAATGAGCAGTTCTTC. It yields the protein CASSLLGTLLAGVNEQFF.

This sequence joins TRBV11-3 and TRBJ2-3, with 9 bases that match TRBD2. The CDR3 sequence is 16 residues long. V lost 1 base, J lost 2 bases, and 4 bases stayed unmatched. Per germline, CDR1 SGHNT and CDR2 YENEEA. The CDR3 reads CASSLVTSGFTDTQYF. The CDR3 DNA follows: TGTGCCAGCAGCTTAGTGACTAGCGGATTCACAGATACGCAGTATTTT.

This clonotype was observed a handful of times. The CDR3 is CASSFELPGRDEQFF. CDR3 sequence (DNA): TGCGCCAGCAGCTTTGAGCTCCCAGGGAGAGATGAGCAGTTCTTC. V usage is TRBV5-1 and J usage is TRBJ2-1; D may correspond to TRBD1 or TRBD2 (5 bases each). Germline V gives CDR1 SGHRS, CDR2 YFSETQ. The CDR3 has 15 amino acids. The V and J ends lost 2 bases and 8 bases respectively, with 17 bases between them.

This clonotype was observed once. V gene TRBV7-2 combines with J gene TRBJ2-3, with TRBD2 matching 9 bases. Germline V gives CDR1 SGHTA, CDR2 FQGNSA. With V trimmed by 4 bases and J by 0 bases, 11 bases remained unmatched. The CDR3 length is 18 residues. This chain's CDR3 is CASSSRFSGSSSTDTQYF. In nucleotides, the CDR3 is TGTGCCAGCAGCTCACGATTTAGCGGGAGTTCGAGCACAGATACGCAGTATTTT. Variable domain in full (rest from reference TRBV7-2 and TRBJ2-3): GAGVSQSPSNKVTEKGKDVELRCDPISGHTALYWYRQSLGQGLEFLIYFQGNSAPDKSGLPSDRFSAERTGGSVSTLTIQRTQQEDSAVYLCASSSRFSGSSSTDTQYFGPGTRLTVL.

This clonotype was seen a few times. The J gene is TRBJ1-2, the V gene TRBV6-5; no reliable D call. Per the germline V gene, CDR1 is MNHEY and CDR2 is SVGAGI. With 6 bases removed from V and 6 bases from J, the gap between germline ends came to 17 bases. The CDR3 runs to 14 residues. The CDR3 DNA sequence: TGTGCCAGCAGCCCACCCACTGGGTCTCATGGCTACACCTTC. Protein: CASSPPTGSHGYTF.

V usage is TRBV28 and J usage is TRBJ1-1, with 7 bases identical to TRBD1. The CDR3 is 14 residues long. Germline lookup yields CDR1 MDHEN and CDR2 SYDVKM. Unmatched junction bases numbered 4, after V lost 6 bases and J lost 0 bases. Here the CDR3 DNA reads TGTGCCAGCAGGACAGGGCTCATGAACACTGAAGCTTTCTTT. Translated, it gives CASRTGLMNTEAFF.

The rearrangement joins TRBV12-3 or TRBV12-4 to TRBJ2-5, with TRBD1 identical over 9 bases. CDR3 length equals 15 residues. The V segment lost 5 bases and the J segment 5 bases; nucleotides outside the gene matches: 9. The DNA for the CDR3 is TGTGCCAGCAGTCCCCCCGGGACAGGGTTCGAGACCCAGTACTTC. Protein sequence: CASSPPGTGFETQYF.

The chain links TRBV20-1 to TRBJ1-4; D gene ambiguous. The CDR3 runs 16 residues. Trimming stripped 4 bases from V and 2 bases from J, with 17 bases between. Germline-derived CDR1 and CDR2 are DFQATT and SNEGSKA (reference sequence). Here the CDR3 DNA reads TGCAGTGCTAACACTCCCCGCGGTGGGACTAATGAAAAACTGTTTTTT. The encoded protein is CSANTPRGGTNEKLFF.

V usage is TRBV20-1 and J usage is TRBJ2-1, with 9 bases matching TRBD1. With 2 bases clipped from V and 6 bases from J, the junction kept 8 bases outside the gene matches. This CDR3 contains 15 residues. CDR1 and CDR2 (germline): DFQATT, SNEGSKA (reference sequence). CDR3 loop: CSARRPGTGSNEQFF. DNA for the CDR3: TGCAGTGCTAGACGTCCCGGGACAGGGAGCAATGAGCAGTTCTTC.

The gene calls are TRBV7-9 and TRBJ1-1, with 9 bases fitting TRBD1. Germline trimming cut 3 bases from V and 11 bases from J; bases unmatched to any gene: 7. The CDR3 sequence is 13 residues long. Germline V gene data show CDR1 as SEHNR and CDR2 as FQNEAQ (reference sequence). CDR3 amino acids: CASSFTGTGSAFF. CDR3 in DNA: TGTGCCAGCAGCTTCACGGGGACAGGGAGTGCTTTCTTT.

The chain combines TRBV20-1 with TRBJ1-2; D is possibly TRBD1 (5 bases). CDR3 size: 15 residues. V lost 2 bases and J 4 bases, leaving 17 bases between the germline ends. Germline V gene lookup returns CDR1 DFQATT and CDR2 SNEGSKA (reference sequence). The CDR3 region has the DNA TGCAGTGCTAGAAAGGGGTTAACAGCCGGCTATGGCTACACCTTC. Translating gives CSARKGLTAGYGYTF.

This clonotype came up a few times. V and J are TRBV7-2 and TRBJ2-1, with unresolved D. The CDR3 runs to 15 residues. Germline loops: CDR1 SGHTA, CDR2 FQGNSA. The V and J ends lost 1 base and 5 bases respectively, with 12 bases between them. The CDR3: CASSLVATMNNEQFF. For the CDR3, the DNA is TGTGCCAGCAGCTTAGTTGCCACGATGAACAATGAGCAGTTCTTC.

This clonotype was counted once. V and J are TRBV9 and TRBJ1-2; 8 bases are a match to TRBD1. V gave up 0 bases and J gave up 2 bases; unmatched junction bases: 3. The CDR3 loop spans 15 amino acids. Germline loops: CDR1 SGDLS, CDR2 YYNGEE. In nucleotides, the CDR3 is TGTGCCAGCAGCGTAGCAACAGGGGGAAACTATGGCTACACCTTC. Its translation: CASSVATGGNYGYTF.

This chain connects TRBV9 to TRBJ2-7; weak D call: TRBD2 (6 bases). V dropped 0 bases and J dropped 4 bases, with 11 bases sitting between them. CDR1 is SGDLS, CDR2 YYNGEE, per germline. The CDR3 is 14 residues long. The CDR3 region is CASSVDREIYEQYF. The CDR3 DNA is TGTGCCAGCAGCGTAGATCGGGAGATATACGAGCAGTACTTC.

The chain employs TRBV15 and TRBJ2-1; D may be TRBD1 or TRBD2 (5 bases each). The V gene lost 3 bases and the J gene lost 3 bases, with 18 bases spanning the gap. The CDR3 extends over 17 amino acids. Per germline, CDR1 LNHNV and CDR2 YYDKDF (reference sequence). The CDR3 DNA is TGTGCCACCAGCAGGGGGGACGGGCAGGGATACTACAATGAGCAGTTCTTC. It yields the protein CATSRGDGQGYYNEQFF.

The V gene is TRBV25-1, the J gene TRBJ1-5; perhaps TRBD1 as D (5 bases). The germline V and J ends were trimmed by 6 bases and 1 base, with 10 bases remaining between them. The CDR3 totals 14 residues. The germline V gene encodes CDR1 MGHDK and CDR2 SYGVNS. CDR3 residues: CASRGQGSNQPQHF. The CDR3 DNA reads TGTGCCAGCAGGGGTCAGGGAAGCAATCAGCCCCAGCATTTT.